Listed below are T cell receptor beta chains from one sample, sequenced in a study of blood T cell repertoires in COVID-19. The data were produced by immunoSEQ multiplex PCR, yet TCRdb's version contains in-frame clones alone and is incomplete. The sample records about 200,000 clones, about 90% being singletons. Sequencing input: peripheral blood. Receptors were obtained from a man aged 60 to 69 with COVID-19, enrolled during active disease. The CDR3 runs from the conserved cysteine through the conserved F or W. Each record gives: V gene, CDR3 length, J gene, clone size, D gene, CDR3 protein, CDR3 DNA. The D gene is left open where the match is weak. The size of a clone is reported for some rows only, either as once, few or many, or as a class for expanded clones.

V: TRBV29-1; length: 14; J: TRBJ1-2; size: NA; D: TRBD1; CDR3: CSVTSGGGPYGYTF; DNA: TGCAGCGTAACCTCAGGGGGCGGTCCATATGGCTACACCTTC
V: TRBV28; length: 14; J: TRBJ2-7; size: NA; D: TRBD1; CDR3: CASSRTGNSYEQYF; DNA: TGTGCCAGCAGTCGGACAGGCAACTCCTACGAGCAGTACTTC
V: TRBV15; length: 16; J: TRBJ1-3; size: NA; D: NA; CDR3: CATSRPTASSGNTIYF; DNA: TGTGCCACCAGCAGACCGACAGCCAGCTCTGGAAACACCATATATTTT
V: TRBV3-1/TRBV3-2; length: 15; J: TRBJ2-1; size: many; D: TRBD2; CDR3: CASSQELGGWDEQFF; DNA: TGTGCCAGCAGCCAAGAATTGGGAGGGTGGGATGAGCAGTTCTTC
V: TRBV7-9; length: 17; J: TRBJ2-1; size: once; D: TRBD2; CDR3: CASSYTQAGELAGEQFF; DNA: TGTGCCAGCAGTTATACCCAAGCGGGGGAACTCGCGGGTGAGCAGTTCTTC
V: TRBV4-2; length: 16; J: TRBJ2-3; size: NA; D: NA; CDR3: CASSQEMSVSTDTQYF; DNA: TGTGCCAGCAGCCAAGAAATGTCCGTTAGCACAGATACGCAGTATTTT
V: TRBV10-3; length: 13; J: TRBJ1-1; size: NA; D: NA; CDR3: CAISSGSDYGAFF; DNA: TGTGCCATCAGTAGTGGGAGCGACTATGGTGCTTTCTTT
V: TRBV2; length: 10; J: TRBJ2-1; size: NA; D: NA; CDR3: CASSEGVQFF; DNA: TGTGCCAGCAGTGAGGGAGTACAGTTCTTC
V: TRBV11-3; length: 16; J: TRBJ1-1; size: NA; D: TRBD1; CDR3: CASSPGQNYMNTEAFF; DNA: TGTGCCAGCAGCCCGGGACAGAACTACATGAACACTGAAGCTTTCTTT
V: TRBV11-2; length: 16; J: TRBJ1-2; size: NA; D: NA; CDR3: CASSHLRRSSNYGYTF; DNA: TGTGCCAGCAGCCACCTACGGCGGTCGTCTAACTATGGCTACACCTTC
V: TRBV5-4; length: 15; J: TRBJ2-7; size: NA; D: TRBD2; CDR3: CASSPGGGAYYEQYF; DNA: TGTGCCAGCAGCCCGGGAGGGGGAGCTTACTACGAGCAGTACTTC
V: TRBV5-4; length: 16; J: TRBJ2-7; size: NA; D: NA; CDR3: CASSPMVVASSYEQYF; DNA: TGTGCCAGCAGCCCCATGGTGGTAGCGAGCTCCTACGAGCAGTACTTC
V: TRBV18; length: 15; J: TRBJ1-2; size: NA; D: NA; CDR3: CASSPREGPYGGYTF; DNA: TGTGCCAGCTCACCCAGAGAGGGCCCCTATGGCGGCTACACCTTC
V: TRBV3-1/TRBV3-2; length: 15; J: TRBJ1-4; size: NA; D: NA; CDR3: CASSQARGWDEKLFF; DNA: TGTGCCAGCAGCCAAGCGAGGGGGTGGGATGAAAAACTGTTTTTT
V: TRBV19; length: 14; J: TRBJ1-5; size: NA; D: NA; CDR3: CASSARRTNQPQHF; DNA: TGTGCCAGCTCAGCGAGACGTACCAATCAGCCCCAGCATTTT
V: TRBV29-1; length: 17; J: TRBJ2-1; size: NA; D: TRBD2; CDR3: CSVGKIPGLATYNEQFF; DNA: TGCAGCGTGGGAAAGATCCCGGGACTAGCGACCTACAATGAGCAGTTCTTC
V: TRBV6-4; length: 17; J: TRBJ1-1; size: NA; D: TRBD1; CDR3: CASRPDSGQFLNTEAFF; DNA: TGTGCCAGCAGACCTGACTCGGGACAGTTTTTGAACACTGAAGCTTTCTTT
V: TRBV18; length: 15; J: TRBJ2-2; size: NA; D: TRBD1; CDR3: CASSHEGQGIGELFF; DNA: TGTGCCAGCTCACACGAGGGACAGGGGATCGGGGAGCTGTTTTTT
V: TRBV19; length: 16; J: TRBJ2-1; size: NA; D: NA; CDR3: CASSSPGGIRVNEQFF; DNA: TGTGCCAGTAGTTCCCCGGGCGGGATCCGGGTTAATGAGCAGTTCTTC
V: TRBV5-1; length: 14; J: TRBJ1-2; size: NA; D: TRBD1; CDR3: CASSLYGTGVGYTF; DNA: TGCGCCAGCAGCTTATACGGGACAGGGGTTGGCTACACCTTC
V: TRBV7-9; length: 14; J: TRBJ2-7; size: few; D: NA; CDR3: CASSLDRRAYEQYF; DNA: TGTGCCAGCAGCTTAGACAGGAGGGCCTACGAGCAGTACTTC
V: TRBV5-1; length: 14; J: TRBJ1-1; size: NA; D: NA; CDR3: CASSLIGGHTEAFF; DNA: TGCGCCAGCAGCCTCATTGGAGGACACACTGAAGCTTTCTTT
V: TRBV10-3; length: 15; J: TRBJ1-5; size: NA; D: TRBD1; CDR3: CAISESTTGAQPQHF; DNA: TGTGCCATCAGTGAGTCTACAACAGGGGCCCAGCCCCAGCATTTT
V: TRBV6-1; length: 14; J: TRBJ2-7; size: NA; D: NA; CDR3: CASSEGHREYEQYF; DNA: TGTGCCAGCAGTGAAGGGCACAGGGAATACGAGCAGTACTTC
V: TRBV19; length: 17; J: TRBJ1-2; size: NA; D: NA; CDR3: CASSILLGQGTNYGYTF; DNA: TGTGCCAGTAGTATACTTCTTGGCCAGGGGACAAACTATGGCTACACCTTC
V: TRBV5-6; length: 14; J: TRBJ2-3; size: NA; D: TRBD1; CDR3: CASSPTGSTDTQYF; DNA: TGTGCCAGCAGCCCGACAGGGTCCACAGATACGCAGTATTTT
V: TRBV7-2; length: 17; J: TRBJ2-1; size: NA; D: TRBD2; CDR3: CASSLAGGRALYNEQFF; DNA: TGTGCCAGCAGCTTAGCTGGCGGGAGGGCCCTCTACAATGAGCAGTTCTTC
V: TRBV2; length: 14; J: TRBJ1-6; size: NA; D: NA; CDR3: CASSEHTGNSPLHF; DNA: TGTGCCAGCAGTGAACACACGGGGAATTCACCCCTCCACTTT
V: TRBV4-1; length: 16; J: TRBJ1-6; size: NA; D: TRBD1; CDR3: CASSSGDRAYNSPLHF; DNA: TGCGCCAGCAGTTCAGGAGACAGGGCCTATAATTCACCCCTCCACTTT
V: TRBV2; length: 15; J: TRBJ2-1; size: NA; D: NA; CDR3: CASSEDGAPNNEQFF; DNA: TGTGCCAGCAGTGAAGACGGTGCTCCTAATAATGAGCAGTTCTTC
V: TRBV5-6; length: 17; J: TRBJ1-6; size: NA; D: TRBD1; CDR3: CASSFGSRDRGNSPLHF; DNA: TGTGCCAGCAGCTTCGGGTCCCGGGACAGAGGGAATTCACCCCTCCACTTT
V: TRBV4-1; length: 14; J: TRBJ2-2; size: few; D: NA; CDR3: CASSQDQVTGELFF; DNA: TGCGCCAGCAGCCAAGATCAGGTCACCGGGGAGCTGTTTTTT
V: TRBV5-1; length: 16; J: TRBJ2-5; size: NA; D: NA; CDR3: CASSLWGREGSETQYF; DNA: TGCGCCAGCAGCTTGTGGGGCAGGGAAGGGTCGGAGACCCAGTACTTC
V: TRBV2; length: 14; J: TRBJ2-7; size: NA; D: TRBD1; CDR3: CASRNRGTSYEQYF; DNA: TGTGCCAGCAGAAACAGGGGAACCTCCTACGAGCAGTACTTC
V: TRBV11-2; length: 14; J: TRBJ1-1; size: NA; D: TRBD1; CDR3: CASSLERTGAWVFF; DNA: TGTGCCAGCAGCTTAGAAAGGACAGGGGCATGGGTTTTCTTT
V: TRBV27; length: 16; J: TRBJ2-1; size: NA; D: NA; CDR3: CASSPFITTGTGEQFF; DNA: TGTGCCAGCAGCCCCTTCATCACGACTGGTACAGGAGAGCAGTTCTTC
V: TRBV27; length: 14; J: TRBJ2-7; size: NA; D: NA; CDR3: CASSFSRAQREQYF; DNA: TGTGCCAGCAGTTTCAGCAGGGCCCAAAGGGAGCAGTACTTC
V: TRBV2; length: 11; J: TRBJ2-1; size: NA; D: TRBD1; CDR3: CASRQTGVPFF; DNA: TGTGCCAGCAGGCAAACAGGGGTGCCGTTCTTC
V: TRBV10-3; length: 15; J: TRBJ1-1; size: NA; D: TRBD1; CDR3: CAISEHPGTGAEAFF; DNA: TGTGCCATCAGTGAGCATCCCGGGACAGGGGCTGAAGCTTTCTTT
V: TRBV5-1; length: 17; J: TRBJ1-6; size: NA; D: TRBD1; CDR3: CASSNGQGGSYNSPLHF; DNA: TGCGCCAGCAGCAACGGACAGGGTGGTTCCTATAATTCACCCCTCCACTTT
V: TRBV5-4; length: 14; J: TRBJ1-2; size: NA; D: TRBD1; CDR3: CASSLNTGGSGYTF; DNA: TGTGCCAGCAGCCTAAATACAGGGGGTAGCGGCTACACCTTC
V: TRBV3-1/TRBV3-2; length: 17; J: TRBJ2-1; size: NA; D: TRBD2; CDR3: CASSQDWTSGSYNEQFF; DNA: TGTGCCAGCAGCCAGGATTGGACTAGCGGCTCCTACAATGAGCAGTTCTTC
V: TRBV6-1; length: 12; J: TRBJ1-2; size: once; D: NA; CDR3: CASSERGFGYTF; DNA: TGTGCCAGCAGTGAAAGAGGGTTTGGCTACACCTTC
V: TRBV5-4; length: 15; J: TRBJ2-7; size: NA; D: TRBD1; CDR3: CASSSPGQGSYEQYF; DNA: TGTGCCAGCAGTTCTCCGGGACAGGGAAGTTACGAGCAGTACTTC
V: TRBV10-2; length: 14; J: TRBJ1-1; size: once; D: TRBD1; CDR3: CASTKGTGNTEAFF; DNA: TGCGCCAGCACAAAGGGGACAGGGAACACTGAAGCTTTCTTT
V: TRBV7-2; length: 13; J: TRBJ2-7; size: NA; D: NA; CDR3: CASSSPFPYEQYF; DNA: TGTGCCAGCAGTTCCCCTTTCCCTTACGAGCAGTACTTC
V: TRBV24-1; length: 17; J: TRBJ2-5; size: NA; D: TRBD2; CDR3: CATSGEAGGGIQETQYF; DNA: TGTGCCACCAGTGGTGAAGCGGGAGGGGGGATTCAAGAGACCCAGTACTTC
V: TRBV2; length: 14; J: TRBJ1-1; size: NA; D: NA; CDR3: CASSEGWEGTEAFF; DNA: TGTGCCAGCAGTGAAGGGTGGGAGGGCACTGAAGCTTTCTTT
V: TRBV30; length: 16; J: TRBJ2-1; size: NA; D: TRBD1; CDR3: CAWRRLGQPSYNEQFF; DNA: TGTGCCTGGAGGAGGTTGGGACAGCCATCCTACAATGAGCAGTTCTTC
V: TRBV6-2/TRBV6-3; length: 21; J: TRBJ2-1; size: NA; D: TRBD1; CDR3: CASSYPTLDRGFKSSYNEQFF; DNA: TGTGCCAGCAGTTACCCGACCTTGGACAGGGGATTTAAAAGCTCCTACAATGAGCAGTTCTTC
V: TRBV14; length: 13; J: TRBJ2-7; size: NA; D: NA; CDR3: CASSQALEGEQYF; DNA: TGTGCCAGCAGCCAAGCGCTAGAAGGCGAGCAGTACTTC
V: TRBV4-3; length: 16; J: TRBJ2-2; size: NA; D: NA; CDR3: CASSPGVAIFTGELFF; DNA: TGCGCCAGCAGCCCCGGGGTAGCAATATTCACCGGGGAGCTGTTTTTT
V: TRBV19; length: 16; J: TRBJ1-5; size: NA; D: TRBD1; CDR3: CASSLRTGVGNQPQHF; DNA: TGTGCCAGTAGTCTTCGGACAGGGGTAGGCAATCAGCCCCAGCATTTT
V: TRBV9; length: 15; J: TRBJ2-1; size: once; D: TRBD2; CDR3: CASSTLAGARNEQFF; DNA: TGTGCCAGCAGCACCCTGGCGGGAGCGAGAAATGAGCAGTTCTTC
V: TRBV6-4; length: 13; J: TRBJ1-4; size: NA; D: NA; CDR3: CASSLQVNEKLFF; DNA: TGTGCCAGCAGCCTACAGGTTAATGAAAAACTGTTTTTT